These T cell receptor beta chains were read from a single sample in a study of blood T cell repertoires in COVID-19. Only in-frame clones appear in the TCRdb table, and some are missing; sequencing was by immunoSEQ multiplex PCR. The sample has about 210,000 clones; just over 85% are singletons. Sequenced material: PBMCs or T cells enriched from blood (not recorded which). The receptors shown here come from a woman aged 40 to 55 with acute COVID-19. Both conserved end residues are part of each CDR3. The D gene is left open where the match is weak. Clone size is not always given. Where it is, it says once, few, many or a class for expanded clones.

d_gene: TRBD1; v_gene: TRBV11-3; abundance: NA; j_gene: TRBJ1-1; CDR3aa: CASSLTGLGTEAFF; CDR3nt: TGTGCCAGCAGCTTGACAGGGCTGGGTACTGAAGCTTTCTTT
d_gene: NA; v_gene: TRBV9; abundance: few; j_gene: TRBJ2-3; CDR3aa: CASSGRPENTDTQYF; CDR3nt: TGTGCCAGCAGCGGACGACCGGAGAACACAGATACGCAGTATTTT
d_gene: TRBD1; v_gene: TRBV7-8; abundance: NA; j_gene: TRBJ1-6; CDR3aa: CASSSDRGGSPLHF; CDR3nt: TGTGCCAGCAGCTCGGACAGGGGAGGTTCACCCCTCCACTTT
d_gene: NA; v_gene: TRBV11-2; abundance: NA; j_gene: TRBJ2-2; CDR3aa: CASTRMETNTGELFF; CDR3nt: TGTGCCAGCACTAGAATGGAAACGAACACCGGGGAGCTGTTTTTT
d_gene: NA; v_gene: TRBV20-1; abundance: NA; j_gene: TRBJ2-4; CDR3aa: CSASPRLVPLAKNIQYF; CDR3nt: TGCAGTGCTAGTCCCCGACTAGTTCCACTAGCCAAAAACATTCAGTACTTC
d_gene: TRBD2; v_gene: TRBV24-1; abundance: NA; j_gene: TRBJ2-1; CDR3aa: CATSDSLAGSYNEQFF; CDR3nt: TGTGCCACCAGTGATTCACTAGCGGGAAGTTACAATGAGCAGTTCTTC
d_gene: NA; v_gene: TRBV7-2; abundance: NA; j_gene: TRBJ2-5; CDR3aa: CASSLILGPQETQYF; CDR3nt: TGTGCCAGCAGCCTAATCCTGGGGCCGCAAGAGACCCAGTACTTC
d_gene: NA; v_gene: TRBV28; abundance: NA; j_gene: TRBJ2-7; CDR3aa: CASSLNSWDEQYF; CDR3nt: TGTGCCAGCAGTTTAAACAGTTGGGACGAGCAGTACTTC
d_gene: TRBD1; v_gene: TRBV19; abundance: few; j_gene: TRBJ1-5; CDR3aa: CASSGGHQPQHF; CDR3nt: TGTGCCAGCTCAGGGGGGCATCAGCCCCAGCATTTT
d_gene: NA; v_gene: TRBV9; abundance: few; j_gene: TRBJ2-7; CDR3aa: CASSEGRLPPYEQYF; CDR3nt: TGTGCCAGCAGCGAAGGAAGACTTCCCCCCTACGAGCAGTACTTC
d_gene: NA; v_gene: TRBV20-1; abundance: NA; j_gene: TRBJ2-7; CDR3aa: CSASVAPGLAEQYF; CDR3nt: TGCAGTGCTAGTGTTGCCCCGGGGCTAGCGGAGCAGTACTTC
d_gene: NA; v_gene: TRBV5-4; abundance: NA; j_gene: TRBJ2-7; CDR3aa: CASSPSAATAYEQYF; CDR3nt: TGTGCCAGCAGCCCCTCGGCGGCCACGGCCTACGAGCAGTACTTC
d_gene: TRBD1; v_gene: TRBV5-1; abundance: NA; j_gene: TRBJ2-3; CDR3aa: CASSPGQETDTQYF; CDR3nt: TGCGCCAGCAGCCCCGGACAGGAGACAGATACGCAGTATTTT
d_gene: TRBD2; v_gene: TRBV19; abundance: once; j_gene: TRBJ2-3; CDR3aa: CASSGGLAGATDTQYF; CDR3nt: TGTGCCAGTAGCGGAGGGCTAGCGGGAGCAACAGATACGCAGTATTTT
d_gene: NA; v_gene: TRBV5-6; abundance: NA; j_gene: TRBJ2-6; CDR3aa: CASSFRGSGANVLTF; CDR3nt: TGTGCCAGCAGCTTTCGGGGGTCTGGGGCCAACGTCCTGACTTTC
d_gene: NA; v_gene: TRBV11-2; abundance: NA; j_gene: TRBJ2-1; CDR3aa: CASSFRTDSFNEQFF; CDR3nt: TGTGCCAGCAGCTTCAGGACAGACAGTTTTAATGAGCAGTTCTTC
d_gene: TRBD2; v_gene: TRBV3-1/TRBV3-2; abundance: NA; j_gene: TRBJ2-7; CDR3aa: CASSNAGGRFSYEQYF; CDR3nt: TGTGCCAGCAGCAACGCGGGGGGACGCTTCTCCTACGAGCAGTACTTC
d_gene: NA; v_gene: TRBV28; abundance: NA; j_gene: TRBJ2-7; CDR3aa: CASLAGLQTYEQYF; CDR3nt: TGTGCCAGCTTGGCAGGCCTCCAAACCTACGAGCAGTACTTC
d_gene: NA; v_gene: TRBV5-1; abundance: NA; j_gene: TRBJ2-1; CDR3aa: CASSYPSPYYNEQFF; CDR3nt: TGCGCCAGCAGCTACCCAAGTCCCTACTACAATGAGCAGTTCTTC
d_gene: NA; v_gene: TRBV5-4; abundance: few; j_gene: TRBJ2-2; CDR3aa: CASSLVRGQTGELFF; CDR3nt: TGTGCCAGCAGCTTGGTTAGGGGTCAAACCGGGGAGCTGTTTTTT
d_gene: TRBD2; v_gene: TRBV19; abundance: NA; j_gene: TRBJ2-3; CDR3aa: CASSISTSGRASGVTDTQYF; CDR3nt: TGTGCCAGTAGTATTTCGACTAGCGGGAGGGCCTCTGGAGTGACAGATACGCAGTATTTT
d_gene: NA; v_gene: TRBV11-2; abundance: NA; j_gene: TRBJ2-1; CDR3aa: CASSPGGDWNEQFF; CDR3nt: TGTGCCAGCAGCCCGGGTGGTGACTGGAATGAGCAGTTCTTC
d_gene: TRBD2; v_gene: TRBV7-3; abundance: NA; j_gene: TRBJ2-1; CDR3aa: CASSLTFGLAGAHEQFF; CDR3nt: TGTGCCAGCAGCTTAACGTTCGGACTAGCGGGAGCACATGAGCAGTTCTTC
d_gene: TRBD1; v_gene: TRBV27; abundance: few; j_gene: TRBJ1-2; CDR3aa: CASSARQGEVYGYTF; CDR3nt: TGTGCCAGCAGTGCCCGACAGGGGGAGGTCTATGGCTACACCTTC
d_gene: TRBD2; v_gene: TRBV29-1; abundance: NA; j_gene: TRBJ2-1; CDR3aa: CSVEREGLTYNEQFF; CDR3nt: TGCAGCGTCGAGCGGGAGGGCCTTACCTACAATGAGCAGTTCTTC
d_gene: TRBD2; v_gene: TRBV7-2; abundance: NA; j_gene: TRBJ2-1; CDR3aa: CASSLALAGGPYNEQFF; CDR3nt: TGTGCCAGCAGCTTAGCGCTAGCGGGAGGGCCTTACAATGAGCAGTTCTTC
d_gene: NA; v_gene: TRBV6-5; abundance: NA; j_gene: TRBJ1-1; CDR3aa: CASSPRGGAGTEAFF; CDR3nt: TGTGCCAGCAGTCCAAGGGGGGGCGCGGGAACTGAAGCTTTCTTT
d_gene: TRBD1; v_gene: TRBV5-8; abundance: NA; j_gene: TRBJ2-2; CDR3aa: CASSRDRGRRELFF; CDR3nt: TGTGCCAGCAGCCGGGACAGGGGGCGACGGGAGCTGTTTTTT
d_gene: NA; v_gene: TRBV3-1/TRBV3-2; abundance: NA; j_gene: TRBJ2-2; CDR3aa: CASSQVAIGELFF; CDR3nt: TGTGCCAGCAGTCAAGTAGCGATCGGGGAGCTGTTTTTT
d_gene: TRBD1; v_gene: TRBV18; abundance: NA; j_gene: TRBJ2-1; CDR3aa: CASSPGQGASSYNEQFF; CDR3nt: TGTGCCAGCTCACCGGGACAGGGAGCCTCCTCCTACAATGAGCAGTTCTTC
d_gene: NA; v_gene: TRBV28; abundance: NA; j_gene: TRBJ1-1; CDR3aa: CASSSRGLRMNTEAFF; CDR3nt: TGTGCCAGCAGTTCGCGCGGACTCCGCATGAACACTGAAGCTTTCTTT
d_gene: NA; v_gene: TRBV4-2; abundance: NA; j_gene: TRBJ2-6; CDR3aa: CASSQDGSSGANVLTF; CDR3nt: TGTGCCAGCAGCCAAGATGGGAGCTCTGGGGCCAACGTCCTGACTTTC
d_gene: TRBD2; v_gene: TRBV28; abundance: NA; j_gene: TRBJ2-5; CDR3aa: CASSLGQLAGGRETQYF; CDR3nt: TGTGCCAGCAGTCTAGGACAACTAGCGGGAGGTAGGGAGACCCAGTACTTC
d_gene: NA; v_gene: TRBV6-5; abundance: NA; j_gene: TRBJ1-1; CDR3aa: CASKAKGANTEAFF; CDR3nt: TGTGCCAGCAAGGCCAAAGGGGCGAACACTGAAGCTTTCTTT
d_gene: NA; v_gene: TRBV28; abundance: NA; j_gene: TRBJ1-5; CDR3aa: CASSSRVGRFFGQPQHF; CDR3nt: TGTGCCAGCAGTTCCCGAGTGGGCCGCTTTTTTGGACAGCCCCAGCATTTT
d_gene: TRBD2; v_gene: TRBV15; abundance: NA; j_gene: TRBJ2-4; CDR3aa: CATSRVAGYEYF; CDR3nt: TGTGCCACCAGCAGAGTAGCGGGATACGAGTACTTC
d_gene: NA; v_gene: TRBV9; abundance: NA; j_gene: TRBJ1-1; CDR3aa: CASSLQGGTEAFF; CDR3nt: TGTGCCAGCAGCCTCCAAGGGGGTACTGAAGCTTTCTTT
d_gene: NA; v_gene: TRBV7-3; abundance: NA; j_gene: TRBJ2-2; CDR3aa: CASSLTAGVGTGELFF; CDR3nt: TGTGCCAGCAGCTTAACGGCAGGGGTCGGCACCGGGGAGCTGTTTTTT
d_gene: TRBD1; v_gene: TRBV25-1; abundance: NA; j_gene: TRBJ1-1; CDR3aa: CASMAGTVGNTEAFF; CDR3nt: TGTGCCAGCATGGCCGGGACAGTGGGGAACACTGAAGCTTTCTTT
d_gene: TRBD2; v_gene: TRBV3-1/TRBV3-2; abundance: NA; j_gene: TRBJ2-1; CDR3aa: CASSASGRGRGNEQFF; CDR3nt: TGTGCCAGCAGCGCTAGCGGGAGAGGACGAGGGAATGAGCAGTTCTTC
d_gene: TRBD1; v_gene: TRBV5-1; abundance: NA; j_gene: TRBJ2-2; CDR3aa: CASSFIGQVAGELFF; CDR3nt: TGCGCCAGCAGCTTTATAGGACAGGTCGCCGGGGAGCTGTTTTTT
d_gene: NA; v_gene: TRBV5-1; abundance: few; j_gene: TRBJ1-1; CDR3aa: CASSLAGMNTEAFF; CDR3nt: TGCGCCAGCAGCTTGGCGGGTATGAACACTGAAGCTTTCTTT
d_gene: TRBD1; v_gene: TRBV5-1; abundance: NA; j_gene: TRBJ2-2; CDR3aa: CASSLGYGTGDTGELFF; CDR3nt: TGCGCCAGCAGCTTAGGGTACGGGACAGGGGACACCGGGGAGCTGTTTTTT
d_gene: NA; v_gene: TRBV5-4; abundance: once; j_gene: TRBJ2-5; CDR3aa: CASSFLQFEETQYF; CDR3nt: TGTGCCAGCAGCTTTTTACAGTTCGAGGAGACCCAGTACTTC
d_gene: TRBD1; v_gene: TRBV4-1; abundance: NA; j_gene: TRBJ1-1; CDR3aa: CASSQERETGKAFF; CDR3nt: TGCGCCAGCAGCCAAGAGAGGGAGACAGGGAAAGCTTTCTTT